These T cell receptor beta chains were read from a single sample in a study of blood T cell repertoires in COVID-19. Sequenced by immunoSEQ multiplex PCR; TCRdb stores in-frame clones only, minus some. The sample shows approximately 300,000 clones, around 87% of them seen only once. The specimen was peripheral blood. The source of these receptors is a woman aged 45-65 years with active or convalescent COVID-19. CDR3s include the opening cysteine and the closing phenylalanine or tryptophan. D genes are given only for firm matches. Some rows have no size entry. The others give once, few or many, or a class for an expanded clone.

v_call	clone_size	d_call	j_call	cdr3_nt	cdr3_aa
TRBV18	-	-	TRBJ1-5	TGTGCCAGCTCACCACGGGAGGCAGTCAATCAGCCCCAGCATTTT	CASSPREAVNQPQHF
TRBV2	-	TRBD2	TRBJ2-7	TGTGCCAGCAGGGAAGGGACTAGCAGCTCCTACGAGCAGTACTTC	CASREGTSSSYEQYF
TRBV19	few	-	TRBJ1-2	TGTGCCAGTAGTCTCCCCAACCCCGGGGGCTATGGCTACACCTTC	CASSLPNPGGYGYTF
TRBV4-2	few	-	TRBJ1-1	TGTGCCAGCAGCCAAATCTGGGGGGGCCGACTCGACACTGAAGCTTTCTTT	CASSQIWGGRLDTEAFF
TRBV30	-	-	TRBJ2-7	TGTGCCTGGAGTGTGGGATGGGGCCCCTACGAGCAGTACTTC	CAWSVGWGPYEQYF
TRBV7-9	-	-	TRBJ2-4	TGTGCCAGCAGCTTAGTTCATTCGGGGGACTCCAAAAACATTCAGTACTTC	CASSLVHSGDSKNIQYF
TRBV7-8	-	-	TRBJ2-5	TGTGCCAGCAGCCAATATGGGAGTCGCGTGGGGGAGACCCAGTACTTC	CASSQYGSRVGETQYF
TRBV6-2/TRBV6-3	-	-	TRBJ1-2	TGTGCCAGCAGTTACTCGGGCAGGGACTATGGCTACACCTTC	CASSYSGRDYGYTF
TRBV7-8	-	TRBD2	TRBJ2-5	TGTGCCAGCAGCTTGGGACTAGCGGGAGTAGAGACCCAGTACTTC	CASSLGLAGVETQYF
TRBV4-2	-	TRBD2	TRBJ2-7	TGTGCCAGCAGCCAGGGCGGGGGGGCCACTTACGAGCAGTACTTC	CASSQGGGATYEQYF
TRBV5-1	-	TRBD1	TRBJ2-3	TGCGCCAGCAGCTTCGATCACCGGGACAGGGGACATACGCAGTATTTT	CASSFDHRDRGHTQYF
TRBV29-1	-	TRBD1	TRBJ2-5	TGCAGCGTTCCTAGGGACAGGGGGCAAGAGACCCAGTACTTC	CSVPRDRGQETQYF
TRBV27	-	TRBD2	TRBJ2-1	TGTGCCAGCAGTCTGCCTGGGACTAGCGGGAGAGGGCAGTTCTTC	CASSLPGTSGRGQFF
TRBV30	-	TRBD1	TRBJ1-6	TGTGCCTGGAGTCAGGGACAGGGGGTACTGTCCCTCCACTTT	CAWSQGQGVLSLHF
TRBV28	-	TRBD2	TRBJ2-3	TGTGCCAGCAGTCCCCGGACTAGCGGGAGTACAGATACGCAGTATTTT	CASSPRTSGSTDTQYF
TRBV6-5	-	-	TRBJ1-5	TGTGCCAGCAACCAGGGTCTGGGTCAGCCCCAGCATTTT	CASNQGLGQPQHF
TRBV29-1	-	TRBD1	TRBJ2-1	TGCAGCTATTTGAAGGGGACAGGGTACAATGAGCAGTTCTTC	CSYLKGTGYNEQFF
TRBV19	-	-	TRBJ1-2	TGTGCCAGTAGTGCTGGCCCGTCTGCTAACTATGGCTACACCTTC	CASSAGPSANYGYTF
TRBV7-8	-	TRBD2	TRBJ2-3	TGTGCCAGCAGCCCCGCGAGAAGCGGGGGACCTAGCACAGATACGCAGTATTTT	CASSPARSGGPSTDTQYF
TRBV30	-	TRBD2	TRBJ2-3	TGTGCCTGGAGTCCACTTGGGACTAGCGGGAGTGATACGCAGTATTTT	CAWSPLGTSGSDTQYF
TRBV6-6	-	-	TRBJ2-7	TGTGCCAGCAGTCGACATATCTCCGAGGGCAGCTCCTACGAGCAGTACTTC	CASSRHISEGSSYEQYF
TRBV15	-	TRBD1	TRBJ2-7	TGTGCCACCAGCAGAGGGGCAGGGGGTAAGGTCGAGCAGTACTTC	CATSRGAGGKVEQYF
TRBV7-2	-	-	TRBJ2-7	TGTGCCAGCAGCTTAGCAGGGACTCAATACTACGAGCAGTACTTC	CASSLAGTQYYEQYF
TRBV30	-	TRBD1	TRBJ1-6	TGTGCCTTAGAGGGTACCTTTTGGGCAGGGGGTCATTCACCCCTCCACTTT	CALEGTFWAGGHSPLHF
TRBV7-2	-	-	TRBJ2-1	TGTGCCAGCAGCTTAAGGAAAGGGGCAGGGGACAATGAGCAGTTCTTC	CASSLRKGAGDNEQFF
TRBV18	-	TRBD2	TRBJ2-7	TGTGCCAGCTCACCATTGAGTAGCGGGTCCTACGAGCAGTACTTC	CASSPLSSGSYEQYF
TRBV19	-	-	TRBJ1-1	TGTGCCAGTAGTGTAAGGGGTTACGGTGAAGCTTTCTTT	CASSVRGYGEAFF
TRBV7-9	-	TRBD2	TRBJ2-2	TGTGCCAGCAGCTTGACTAGCGGGATGAGCACCGGGGAGCTGTTTTTT	CASSLTSGMSTGELFF
TRBV6-1	few	-	TRBJ1-1	TGTGCCAGCAGTTATGGGCAGCCAAACACTGAAGCTTTCTTT	CASSYGQPNTEAFF
TRBV9	-	TRBD1	TRBJ1-2	TGTGCCAGCAGCACAGGGGGAAGGAGTGGCTACACCTTC	CASSTGGRSGYTF
TRBV14	-	TRBD1	TRBJ1-2	TGTGCCAGCAGCCAAGGAGGGCAGGGGGCAGGTGGCTACACCTTC	CASSQGGQGAGGYTF
TRBV29-1	-	-	TRBJ1-3	TGCAGCGTCCAAAGGGGGACCTCTGGAAACACCATATATTTT	CSVQRGTSGNTIYF
TRBV25-1	-	-	TRBJ1-6	TGTGCCAGCAGTGAACAGGGGTCCCATTCACCCCTCCACTTT	CASSEQGSHSPLHF
TRBV28	-	TRBD1	TRBJ1-4	TGTGCCAGCAGTCCGGGACAGCTAAATGAAAAACTGTTTTTT	CASSPGQLNEKLFF
TRBV7-2	-	TRBD2	TRBJ2-2	TGTGCCAGCAGCTTACGTCAGCTAGCGGGAGCGGGCGGCACCGGGGAGCTGTTTTTT	CASSLRQLAGAGGTGELFF
TRBV14	-	-	TRBJ1-2	TGTGCCAGCAGCCAAGACCAGGCTGGCTACACCTTC	CASSQDQAGYTF
TRBV6-1	-	TRBD1	TRBJ2-3	TGTGCCAGCAGTGAATATTGGGGACAGGGGTCAGATACGCAGTATTTT	CASSEYWGQGSDTQYF
TRBV7-2	-	-	TRBJ2-4	TGTGCCAGCAGCTTTGGGAGCTTAAACATTCAGTACTTC	CASSFGSLNIQYF
TRBV7-2	-	TRBD2	TRBJ2-7	TGTGCCAGCAGCTCGGGACTAGCGGGAGGTGAGCAGTACTTC	CASSSGLAGGEQYF
TRBV29-1	-	-	TRBJ1-1	TGCAGCGTCCTCGGGGGGACACATGAAGCTTTCTTT	CSVLGGTHEAFF
TRBV5-1	once	-	TRBJ2-7	TGCGCCAGCAGCTTGGCGAATAGTTACGAGCAGTACTTC	CASSLANSYEQYF
TRBV4-1	-	-	TRBJ1-1	TGCGCCAGCAGCCAAGTGCAGGGGTCTGAAGCTTTCTTT	CASSQVQGSEAFF
TRBV7-2	-	-	TRBJ1-6	TGTGCCAGCAGCTTAAGGGGTAACAATTCACCCCTCCACTTT	CASSLRGNNSPLHF
TRBV7-9	-	TRBD2	TRBJ2-2	TGTGCCAGCAGCTTAGCCCTAGCGGGAGGAACCGGGGAGCTGTTTTTT	CASSLALAGGTGELFF
TRBV27	-	TRBD2	TRBJ2-1	TGTGCCAGCAGTCCACTTCCGGGACTAGCGGGAGGCAAGTTTCTCAATGAGCAGTTCTTC	CASSPLPGLAGGKFLNEQFF
TRBV9	-	TRBD1	TRBJ2-7	TGTGCCAGCAGCGTACAAGGGGGCACCTACGAGCAGTACTTC	CASSVQGGTYEQYF
TRBV6-2/TRBV6-3	-	-	TRBJ1-4	TGTGCCAGCAGTCCCAGAGAGAGGGAAAAACTGTTTTTT	CASSPREREKLFF
TRBV3-1/TRBV3-2	-	-	TRBJ2-7	TGTGCCAGCAGCCAAGTGGGGGGCTCCTACGAGCAGTACTTC	CASSQVGGSYEQYF
TRBV28	-	TRBD1	TRBJ1-5	TGTGCCAGCACAGGACAGGGTCATTATAGCAATCAGCCCCAGCATTTT	CASTGQGHYSNQPQHF
TRBV18	-	TRBD1	TRBJ1-5	TGTGCCAGCTCGCCACAGGGGGCTATAGGTCAGCCCCAGCATTTT	CASSPQGAIGQPQHF
TRBV29-1	once	TRBD1	TRBJ1-1	TGCAGCGTTCGTACAGGGGACACTGAAGCTTTCTTT	CSVRTGDTEAFF
TRBV6-1	-	TRBD1	TRBJ1-2	TGTGCCAGCAGTGAAGTAGGACAGGGAAGAGGTATAGGGACCCTCTATGGCTACACCTTC	CASSEVGQGRGIGTLYGYTF
TRBV6-5	-	-	TRBJ2-3	TGTGCCAGCTTTCCCGGGACACACACAGATACGCAGTATTTT	CASFPGTHTDTQYF